This TCR beta chain was sequenced in a study of cytomegalovirus exposure and HLA in healthy donors. PCR used 60 Vbeta primers and 13 Jbeta primers. TCRdb keeps only in-frame clones here, not all; method: immunoSEQ multiplex PCR. This table holds 130,000 or so clones, around 77% found once. Study-level findings and limits: Sequencing had likely introduced a cluster of highly shared sequence variants as an artifact. Later work associated 16,951 TCR beta sequences with HLA alleles at 0.05 false discovery rate. A reported reduction in N-insertions relative to the roughly 610-donor mean was seen in an Asian-associated ancestry cluster in a later analysis. Excluded were some V segments that proved indistinguishable, including TRBV6-2 and TRBV6-3.

The V gene end was trimmed by 0 bases and the J gene end by 4 bases; junction bases not matched to a gene: 3. Germline V gives CDR1 SGDLS, CDR2 YYNGEE. The length of the CDR3 is 15 residues. Concerning this clone: Its cognate antigen is unknown.

The receptor was isolated from a woman aged 55-75 years in good health and CMV-seronegative. The sequencing sample was made of PBMCs. V is TRBV9 and J is TRBJ2-1; 8 bases are shared with TRBD2. The CDR3 protein is CASSVVAGRYNEQFF. In nucleotides, the CDR3 is TGTGCCAGCAGCGTAGTAGCGGGACGGTACAATGAGCAGTTCTTC. Supplemented by reference TRBV9 and TRBJ2-1, the full variable domain reads DSGVTQTPKHLITATGQRVTLRCSPRSGDLSVYWYQQSLDQGLQFLIQYYNGEERAKGNILERFSAQQFPDLHSELNLSSLELGDSALYFCASSVVAGRYNEQFFGPGTRLTVL.